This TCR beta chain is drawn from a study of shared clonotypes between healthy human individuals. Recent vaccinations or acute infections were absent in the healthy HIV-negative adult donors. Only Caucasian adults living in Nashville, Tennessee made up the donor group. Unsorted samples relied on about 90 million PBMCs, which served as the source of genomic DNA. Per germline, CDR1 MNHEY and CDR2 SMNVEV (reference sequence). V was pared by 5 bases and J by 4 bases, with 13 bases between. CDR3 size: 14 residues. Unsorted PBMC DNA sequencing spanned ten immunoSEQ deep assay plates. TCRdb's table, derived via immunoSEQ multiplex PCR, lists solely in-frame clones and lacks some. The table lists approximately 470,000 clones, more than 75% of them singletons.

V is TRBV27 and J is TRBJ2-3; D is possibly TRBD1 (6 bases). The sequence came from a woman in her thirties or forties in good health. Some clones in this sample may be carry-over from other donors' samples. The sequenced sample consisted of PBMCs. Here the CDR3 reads CASSQDRAPDTQYF. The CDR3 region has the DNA TGTGCCAGCAGTCAGGACAGAGCCCCAGATACGCAGTATTTT.